The entry that follows covers one TCR beta chain sequence. These data originate in a study of T cell responses to AZD1222 COVID-19 vaccine. Only in-frame clones appear in the TCRdb table, and some are missing; sequencing was by immunoSEQ multiplex PCR. The table lists 120,000 to 150,000 clones, about 90% of them singletons, with about a tenth in the top ten. Some second doses came at about 4 weeks and others at about 12 weeks; these were pooled. The receptor comes from an adult who received the AZD1222 COVID-19 vaccine. This specimen was peripheral blood, taken 28 days after the second AZD1222 dose.

The CDR3 reads CASSLDRGQPQHF. For the CDR3, the DNA is TGTGCCAGCAGCCTAGACCGTGGGCAGCCCCAGCATTTT. This chain links TRBV3-1 (or the pseudogene TRBV3-2) with TRBJ1-5; D call uncertain. From germline, CDR1 is LGHDT and CDR2 YNNKEL (reference sequence). The length of the CDR3 is 13 residues. V shed 4 bases and J shed 7 bases, with 11 bases lying between them.